The 8 T cell receptor beta chains below all came from one sample that was sequenced in a study of cytomegalovirus exposure and HLA in healthy donors. Method: immunoSEQ multiplex PCR; TCRdb's copy keeps in-frame clones and lacks some. The sample holds 150,000 to 200,000 clones, around 88% seen once. The specimen was PBMCs. These TCRs come from a woman between 18 and 30 years old in good health and CMV-seronegative.

J is TRBJ2-1 and V is TRBV27; D perhaps matches TRBD2 (5 bases). Trimming removed 7 bases at V and 6 bases at J, with 13 bases between. From germline, CDR1 is MNHEY and CDR2 SMNVEV (reference sequence). This CDR3 is built from 13 residues. CDR3 protein: CASKRGPGNEQFF. In DNA, the CDR3 is TGTGCCAGCAAACGAGGGCCCGGCAATGAGCAGTTCTTC.

This chain links TRBV11-3 with TRBJ2-1; TRBD1 matches 8 bases. V shed 1 base, J shed 7 bases, and the junction held 9 bases outside the gene matches. The CDR3 runs to 16 residues. Looked up from germline, CDR1 is SGHNT and CDR2 is YENEEA. In DNA, the CDR3 is TGTGCCAGCAGCTTAGCTCTGACAGGGGCGGCGAATGAGCAGTTCTTC. It specifies CASSLALTGAANEQFF.

This clone was counted a few times. The genes are TRBV10-3 and TRBJ1-2; D possibly corresponds to TRBD1 (5 bases). CDR3 size: 14 residues. Germline V gives CDR1 ENHRY, CDR2 SYGVKD. The V end was cut by 7 bases, the J end by 0 bases, with 12 bases between. The CDR3 reads CAIKGWGANYGYTF. In DNA, the CDR3 is TGTGCCATCAAGGGTTGGGGGGCTAACTATGGCTACACCTTC.

CDR3 in amino acids: CASSLLSGNTGELFF. The CDR3 DNA follows: TGTGCCAGCAGCTTGTTATCGGGGAACACCGGGGAGCTGTTTTTT. The chain joins TRBV5-4 to TRBJ2-2, with D unresolved. Trimming left V 1 base short and J 1 base short, with 8 bases between. The germline V gene has CDR1 SGHNT and CDR2 YYREEE (reference sequence). The CDR3 is made up of 15 amino acids.

CDR3: CASWPSGYRETGELFF. CDR3 DNA: TGTGCCAGTTGGCCCAGTGGGTACAGGGAAACCGGGGAGCTGTTTTTT. This chain uses TRBV19 with TRBJ2-2, with D perhaps matching TRBD1 (6 bases). Germline V gene sequence: CDR1 LNHDA, CDR2 SQIVND (reference sequence). The CDR3 contains 16 residues. Between the trimmed V and J ends, which lost 8 bases and 5 bases, there was a span of 21 bases.

V gene TRBV9 combines with J gene TRBJ2-2, with 9 bases lining up with TRBD2. The CDR3 totals 17 residues. CDR1 and CDR2 from the germline V gene are SGDLS and YYNGEE. V lost 3 bases to trimming and J lost 7 bases; unmatched junction nucleotides: 13. In nucleotides, the CDR3 is TGTGCCAGCAGCGCTCCCCATAGCGGGAGATATAACGGGGAGCTGTTTTTT. Translation: CASSAPHSGRYNGELFF.

This clone appeared a few times. A single base is all that separates this from a far larger clone, so a read error is likely. The rearrangement joins TRBV6-4 to TRBJ2-3; 10 nucleotides match TRBD1. The CDR3 totals 15 residues. With 2 bases clipped from V and 1 base from J, the junction kept 0 bases outside the gene matches. The V gene's germline CDR1 is MRHNA and CDR2 SNTAGT. CDR3 loop: CASSDGTGGTDTQYF. CDR3 in DNA: TGTGCCAGCAGTGACGGGACAGGGGGCACAGATACGCAGTATTTT.

Comment on this clone: This may stem from a read error, because a much larger clone lies one nucleotide away. V is TRBV5-6 and J is TRBJ2-5, with TRBD1 matching over 10 bases. The last part of the DNA fits TRBJ2-7 better; the J call may be wrong. This CDR3 has 14 amino acids. CDR1 SGHDT and CDR2 YYEEEE come from the germline V gene. CDR3 bases: TGTGCCAGCAGCCCGACAGGGGGCTTCTACGAGCAGTACTTC. Encoded protein: CASSPTGGFYEQYF.